Below are 15 T cell receptor beta chains sequenced from a single sample in a study of early T cells in non-severe SARS-CoV-2 infection. Each CDR3 protein is one row after TCRdb ran MiXCR on the 5' RACE reads. The sample includes 85,000 to 100,000 distinct CDR3 sequences, more than 9.5% of them seen just once. The source material was whole blood, sampled at baseline. These receptors were collected from an adult who was a healthcare worker with PCR-confirmed SARS-CoV-2 infection or an uninfected control (not recorded which).

This sequence joins TRBV5-1 and TRBJ2-2, with D tentatively TRBD2 (6 bases). The V and J ends lost 2 bases and 1 base respectively, with 9 bases between them. The CDR3 is 15 amino acids. Germline assignment: CDR1 SGHRS and CDR2 YFSETQ. The CDR3 nucleotides read TGCGCCAGCAGCTTCCGGGGGATGAACACCGGGGAGCTGTTTTTT. It encodes CASSFRGMNTGELFF.

The sample holds many counts of this clonotype. The chain employs TRBV6-6 and TRBJ2-7, with D unclear. The V and J ends lost 5 bases and 4 bases respectively, with 6 bases between them. Germline-derived CDR1 and CDR2 are MNHNY and SVGAGI (reference sequence). The CDR3 is 11 residues long. The CDR3 coding sequence is TGTGCCAGCAGTAACATATACGAGCAGTACTTC. As protein: CASSNIYEQYF.

The table lists this clonotype with many counts. J is TRBJ1-6 and V is TRBV28, with 7 positions matching TRBD1. Trimming removed 6 bases from V and 7 bases from J; junction bases left unmatched: 9. This CDR3 has 15 amino acids. Germline V lookup: CDR1 MDHEN, CDR2 SYDVKM. CDR3 bases: TGTGCCAGCAGACCTTCCAGGGGGGGAAATTCACCCCTCCACTTT. It specifies CASRPSRGGNSPLHF.

This clonotype has ten or more counts. The chain links TRBV6-5 to TRBJ1-6; D is uncertain. V shed 0 bases and J shed 0 bases, with 9 bases lying between them. CDR1 and CDR2 (germline): MNHEY, SVGAGI. This CDR3 spans 17 amino acids. In DNA, the CDR3 is TGTGCCAGCAGTTACTCGATCCCTAGCTCCTATAATTCACCCCTCCACTTT. It specifies CASSYSIPSSYNSPLHF.

This clonotype was observed a few times. The chain couples TRBV27 to TRBJ2-3; 10 positions agree with TRBD2. V trimming: 2 bases; J trimming: 5 bases; junction bases outside the gene matches: 13. The CDR3 extends over 18 amino acids. Per the germline V gene, CDR1 is MNHEY and CDR2 is SMNVEV (reference sequence). The CDR3 loop is CASSLGVRAGGLGDTQYF. CDR3 DNA: TGTGCCAGCAGTTTAGGGGTACGAGCGGGGGGGCTCGGAGATACGCAGTATTTT.

The chain has TRBV20-1 and TRBJ2-1, with D possibly being TRBD1 (5 bases). Germline V CDR1 and CDR2: DFQATT, SNEGSKA (reference sequence). The V gene lost 0 bases and the J gene lost 14 bases, with 17 bases spanning the gap. The CDR3 has 13 amino acids. The CDR3, as DNA: TGCAGTGCTAGAGATCTGAAGTGGACAATTGAGTTCTTC. This gives the protein CSARDLKWTIEFF.

The table lists this clonotype with many counts. V gene TRBV5-6 combines with J gene TRBJ2-5; D uncertain. Germline values: CDR1 SGHDT, CDR2 YYEEEE. The CDR3 covers 13 residues. Trimming removed 0 bases from V and 4 bases from J, with 7 bases in between. The CDR3 is CASSLGQRETQYF. The CDR3 DNA follows: TGTGCCAGCAGCTTGGGCCAGCGAGAGACCCAGTACTTC. Together with reference TRBV5-6 and TRBJ2-5, the CDR3 gives the full variable domain: DAGVTQSPTHLIKTRGQQVTLRCSPKSGHDTVSWYQQALGQGPQFIFQYYEEEERQRGNFPDRFSGHQFPNYSSELNVNALLLGDSALYLCASSLGQRETQYFGPGTRLLVL.

In its sample, this clonotype was seen many times. V is TRBV5-1 and J is TRBJ2-1, with a weak D call TRBD1 (6 bases). The CDR3 is made up of 12 amino acids. Germline assignment: CDR1 SGHRS and CDR2 YFSETQ. V lost 7 bases to trimming and J lost 8 bases, with 13 bases between them. CDR3 sequence reads: CASREQGDEQFF. CDR3 nucleotide sequence: TGCGCCAGCCGCGAACAGGGAGATGAGCAGTTCTTC.

This sequence joins TRBV10-1 and TRBJ2-3, with 8 bases that match TRBD2. V gave up 6 bases and J gave up 1 base; unmatched junction bases: 3. This CDR3 is 14 amino acids long. The germline V gene encodes CDR1 WNHNN and CDR2 SYGVQD (reference sequence). The CDR3 sequence: CASRAGVGTDTQYF. The CDR3 region has the DNA TGCGCCAGCAGAGCGGGAGTCGGCACAGATACGCAGTATTTT.

This clonotype was found a few times. The J gene is TRBJ1-4, the V gene TRBV20-1; possible D gene TRBD1, 5 bases. Trimming left V 6 bases short and J 8 bases short, with 16 bases between. This CDR3 is 13 amino acids long. The germline V gene has CDR1 DFQATT and CDR2 SNEGSKA (reference sequence). CDR3 protein: CSAPRGGGEKLFF. The CDR3 DNA reads TGCAGTGCCCCCCGGGGTGGGGGAGAAAAACTGTTTTTT.

This clonotype was counted only a few times. The chain carries TRBV10-1 and TRBJ2-3; 7 nucleotides align to TRBD1. CDR1 and CDR2 from the germline V gene are WNHNN and SYGVQD (reference sequence). The V gene end was trimmed by 8 bases and the J gene end by 2 bases; junction bases not matched to a gene: 7. The CDR3 has 14 residues. DNA for the CDR3: TGCGCCAGCCAGGGGGAATTCAACACAGATACGCAGTATTTT. This sequence encodes CASQGEFNTDTQYF.

This clonotype was detected only a few times. The V call is TRBV10-1, the J call TRBJ2-7; D call uncertain. V was trimmed by 0 bases and J by 4 bases, leaving 7 bases between them. Germline assignment: CDR1 WNHNN and CDR2 SYGVQD (reference sequence). CDR3 length equals 13 residues. CDR3 region: CASSESGRYEQYF. In nucleotides, the CDR3 is TGCGCCAGCAGTGAGTCCGGGCGTTACGAGCAGTACTTC.

This clonotype was detected a few times. Because the CDR3 is missing its conserved closing phenylalanine or tryptophan, this is likely a read error. The limits of the CDR3 on the DNA are not certain, so only TCRdb's listed CDR3 is given. V and J are TRBV5-5 and TRBJ2-3; the DNA was not compared with TRBD2, the D call given in the table. In germline, CDR1 is SGHKS, CDR2 YYEKEE (reference sequence). Inclusive of both ends, the CDR3 amounts to 11 amino acids. The CDR3 is CASSSPTSLLG.

Ten or more counts support this clonotype. V gene TRBV29-1 combines with J gene TRBJ2-7; 7 bases align to TRBD2. V was clipped by 4 bases and J by 7 bases; unmatched bases: 4. This CDR3 is built from 11 residues. The V gene's germline CDR1 is SQVTM and CDR2 ANQGSEA. CDR3 nucleotide sequence: TGCAGCGTTGGGGAGGGAAGGGAGCAGTACTTC. Protein sequence: CSVGEGREQYF.

The chain joins TRBV27 to TRBJ2-2, with D uncertain. The germline V gene has CDR1 MNHEY and CDR2 SMNVEV (reference sequence). The V gene lost 4 bases and the J gene lost 2 bases, with 8 bases spanning the gap. CDR3 length: 14 residues. The CDR3 is CASSSLTNTGELFF. The CDR3 DNA sequence: TGTGCCAGCAGTTCGTTGACTAACACCGGGGAGCTGTTTTTT.